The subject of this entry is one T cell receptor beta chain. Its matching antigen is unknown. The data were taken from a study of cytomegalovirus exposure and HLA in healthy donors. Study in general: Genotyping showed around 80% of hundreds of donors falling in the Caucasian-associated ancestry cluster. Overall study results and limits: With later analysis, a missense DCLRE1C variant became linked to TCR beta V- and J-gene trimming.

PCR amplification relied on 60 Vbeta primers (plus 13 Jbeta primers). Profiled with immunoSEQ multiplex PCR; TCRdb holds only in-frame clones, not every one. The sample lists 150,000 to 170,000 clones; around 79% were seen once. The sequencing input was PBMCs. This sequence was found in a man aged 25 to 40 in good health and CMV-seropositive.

The chain's CDR3 is CASSSGELAGNHEQFF. The CDR3 nucleotides are TGTGCCAGCAGTTCAGGAGAACTAGCGGGAAATCATGAGCAGTTCTTC. This chain links TRBV28 with TRBJ2-1; 10 bases fit TRBD2. This CDR3 has 16 residues. The V gene's germline CDR1 is MDHEN and CDR2 SYDVKM. The J segment lost 8 bases and the V segment lost 4 bases, leaving 11 bases of the junction unmatched.